Listed below are T cell receptor beta chains from one sample, sequenced in a study of cytomegalovirus exposure and HLA in healthy donors. Assay used: immunoSEQ multiplex PCR; TCRdb lists only in-frame clones, some missing. Here the sample spans 100,000 to 150,000 clones, roughly 94% being singletons. The sequencing sample was made of PBMCs. These receptors came from a woman in her late teens or twenties in good health and CMV-seronegative. The CDR3 runs from the conserved cysteine through the conserved F or W. The D gene is left open where the match is weak. The size field is filled for only some rows; it gives once, few, many or a size class.

size	J	V	D	CDR3	DNA
-	TRBJ2-1	TRBV5-4	-	CASSLGTGPYNEQFF	TGTGCCAGCAGCTTGGGTACGGGTCCCTACAATGAGCAGTTCTTC
once	TRBJ2-5	TRBV28	TRBD2	CASSNNRLAGLQETQYF	TGTGCCAGCAGTAATAACCGACTAGCGGGATTACAAGAGACCCAGTACTTC
-	TRBJ2-7	TRBV5-6	-	CASSSGYEQYF	TGTGCCAGCAGCTCGGGCTACGAGCAGTACTTC
-	TRBJ1-1	TRBV5-1	-	CASSSGGLAEAFF	TGCGCCAGCAGCTCAGGAGGGTTGGCGGAAGCTTTCTTT
-	TRBJ2-7	TRBV5-4	TRBD2	CASSIGLAGAVYEQYF	TGTGCCAGCAGCATTGGACTAGCGGGAGCTGTCTACGAGCAGTACTTC
-	TRBJ2-1	TRBV6-5	TRBD2	CASSSRLAWPHEQFF	TGTGCCAGCAGTTCACGACTAGCCTGGCCGCATGAGCAGTTCTTC
-	TRBJ1-2	TRBV30	TRBD1	CAWRRTGEDGYTF	TGTGCCTGGAGGCGAACAGGGGAAGATGGCTACACCTTC
-	TRBJ2-7	TRBV28	TRBD2	CASSLGGDLAYEQYF	TGTGCCAGCAGTCTCGGGGGGGATTTGGCCTACGAGCAGTACTTC
-	TRBJ2-1	TRBV9	TRBD2	CASSGGSAGGVVF	TGTGCCAGCAGCGGGGGATCTGCGGGGGGCGTAGTCTTC
-	TRBJ2-1	TRBV6-1	-	CASRLGRGVYNEQFF	TGTGCCAGCAGACTGGGGCGGGGCGTATACAATGAGCAGTTCTTC
-	TRBJ1-1	TRBV4-1	TRBD1	CASSQPDRPNTEAFF	TGCGCCAGCAGCCAACCGGACAGGCCGAACACTGAAGCTTTCTTT
-	TRBJ1-1	TRBV5-1	-	CASSLSSHMNTEAFF	TGCGCCAGCAGCTTATCCTCCCACATGAACACTGAAGCTTTCTTT
-	TRBJ1-5	TRBV7-2	TRBD1	CASSSTGQGNPSNQPQHF	TGTGCCAGCAGCTCCACTGGACAGGGGAACCCTAGCAATCAGCCCCAGCATTTT
-	TRBJ2-3	TRBV27	TRBD2	CASSLLAGRVDTQYF	TGTGCCAGCAGTTTACTAGCGGGGAGGGTGGATACGCAGTATTTT
-	TRBJ2-7	TRBV7-6	-	CASSLPGSYEQYF	TGTGCCAGCAGCTTACCGGGCTCCTACGAGCAGTACTTC
-	TRBJ1-1	TRBV7-9	-	CASSLDPGSKAEAFF	TGTGCCAGCAGCTTGGATCCAGGGTCTAAGGCTGAAGCTTTCTTT
-	TRBJ2-1	TRBV19	TRBD2	CASSSSGGAYNEQFF	TGTGCCAGTAGTTCTAGCGGGGGGGCCTACAATGAGCAGTTCTTC
-	TRBJ1-2	TRBV28	-	CASSTSGGHNYGYTF	TGTGCCAGCAGCACCTCGGGAGGACATAACTATGGCTACACCTTC
-	TRBJ1-1	TRBV14	-	CASSRGKDTEAFF	TGTGCCAGCAGCCGCGGGAAAGACACTGAAGCTTTCTTT
few	TRBJ1-1	TRBV29-1	-	CSASTGLNTEAFF	TGCAGCGCAAGCACAGGGTTGAACACTGAAGCTTTCTTT
-	TRBJ2-7	TRBV13	TRBD1	CASSLTGARYEQYF	TGTGCCAGCAGCTTAACAGGGGCTCGCTACGAGCAGTACTTC
once	TRBJ2-5	TRBV30	TRBD1	CAWTGGRETQYF	TGTGCCTGGACAGGGGGCCGAGAGACCCAGTACTTC
-	TRBJ2-5	TRBV18	TRBD2	CASSPASSGSRETQYF	TGTGCCAGCTCACCGGCTTCGAGCGGGAGTCGCGAGACCCAGTACTTC
-	TRBJ1-6	TRBV5-5	-	CASSLAVAPGNSPLHF	TGTGCCAGCAGCTTGGCCGTGGCGCCGGGGAATTCACCCCTCCACTTT
-	TRBJ1-6	TRBV28	-	CASSLLRLQGSPLHF	TGTGCCAGCAGTTTATTGAGGTTACAGGGATCACCCCTCCACTTT
-	TRBJ2-3	TRBV5-6	TRBD2	CASSETLAGGTDTQYF	TGTGCCAGCAGCGAAACATTAGCGGGGGGTACAGATACGCAGTATTTT
-	TRBJ2-1	TRBV11-2	TRBD2	CASSPGLEIYNEQFF	TGTGCCAGCAGTCCGGGACTAGAGATCTACAATGAGCAGTTCTTC
-	TRBJ2-2	TRBV7-3	-	CASSLGVGPGELFF	TGTGCCAGCAGCTTAGGGGTGGGGCCTGGGGAGCTGTTTTTT
-	TRBJ2-3	TRBV7-6	-	CASSLVGKRTDTQYF	TGTGCCAGCAGCTTAGTCGGGAAGCGGACAGATACGCAGTATTTT
-	TRBJ2-7	TRBV20-1	-	CSATGQGEQYF	TGCAGTGCTACGGGTCAGGGCGAGCAGTACTTC
-	TRBJ1-3	TRBV5-1	TRBD1	CASSLTTGVVGNTIYF	TGCGCCAGCAGCCTAACTACAGGGGTTGTCGGAAACACCATATATTTT
-	TRBJ2-2	TRBV27	-	CASRRGGELFF	TGTGCCAGCAGGAGAGGGGGGGAGCTGTTTTTT
-	TRBJ1-3	TRBV5-4	-	CASSSQGSSGNTIYF	TGTGCCAGCAGCTCTCAGGGAAGCTCTGGAAACACCATATATTTT
-	TRBJ2-7	TRBV13	TRBD2	CASTERTSGIYEQYF	TGTGCCAGCACCGAACGGACTAGCGGGATATACGAGCAGTACTTC
once	TRBJ2-1	TRBV7-2	-	CASSLASAVEQFF	TGTGCCAGCAGCTTAGCTTCTGCGGTTGAGCAGTTCTTC
-	TRBJ2-7	TRBV11-2	TRBD1	CAWGQGGGEQYF	TGTGCATGGGGACAGGGAGGAGGGGAGCAGTACTTC
-	TRBJ2-2	TRBV2	-	CASSEWGHITGELFF	TGTGCCAGCAGTGAATGGGGACACATCACCGGGGAGCTGTTTTTT
-	TRBJ2-2	TRBV4-1	-	CASSQGPPGRANTGELFF	TGCGCCAGCAGCCAAGGGCCGCCGGGGAGAGCGAACACCGGGGAGCTGTTTTTT
-	TRBJ2-1	TRBV27	TRBD2	CASSLGGSLRNEQFF	TGTGCCAGCAGTTTAGGCGGGAGTCTGAGAAATGAGCAGTTCTTC
-	TRBJ1-4	TRBV28	-	CASSLYPAGGDEKLFF	TGTGCCAGCAGTTTATATCCCGCAGGCGGGGACGAAAAACTGTTTTTT
-	TRBJ2-5	TRBV6-6	-	CASSYSNSPGRETQYF	TGTGCCAGCAGTTACTCGAATTCCCCAGGGCGGGAGACCCAGTACTTC
-	TRBJ2-1	TRBV29-1	TRBD2	CSGRSRGSLGNEQFF	TGCAGCGGCCGTAGTCGCGGGAGTCTTGGAAATGAGCAGTTCTTC
-	TRBJ1-1	TRBV30	TRBD1	CAWGQGGFTEAFF	TGTGCCTGGGGACAGGGTGGATTCACTGAAGCTTTCTTT
once	TRBJ2-7	TRBV11-2	TRBD1	CASSLDRVSRYEQYF	TGTGCCAGCAGCTTGGACAGGGTAAGCCGCTACGAGCAGTACTTC
-	TRBJ2-1	TRBV5-4	TRBD2	CASSEASSGSKFF	TGTGCCAGCAGCGAAGCCTCTAGCGGGAGTAAGTTCTTC
-	TRBJ1-5	TRBV5-6	-	CASSFAGFPYQPQHF	TGTGCCAGCAGCTTCGCAGGGTTCCCATATCAGCCCCAGCATTTT
once	TRBJ2-1	TRBV9	-	CASTKGGGFANEQFF	TGTGCCAGCACCAAAGGGGGGGGCTTCGCCAATGAGCAGTTCTTC
-	TRBJ1-1	TRBV28	TRBD1	CASTGRGTNTEAFF	TGTGCCAGCACAGGCAGGGGGACCAACACTGAAGCTTTCTTT
-	TRBJ2-3	TRBV11-1	TRBD1	CASSLGQGADTQYF	TGTGCCAGCAGCCTTGGACAGGGGGCAGATACGCAGTATTTT
-	TRBJ1-1	TRBV27	TRBD1	CASSLSARGFRNTEAFF	TGTGCCAGCAGTTTATCGGCCAGGGGGTTCAGGAACACTGAAGCTTTCTTT
-	TRBJ2-7	TRBV30	TRBD2	CAWTATSGTYEQYF	TGTGCCTGGACTGCGACTAGCGGGACCTACGAGCAGTACTTC
-	TRBJ2-1	TRBV4-1	TRBD2	CASSQLAGGLYNEQFF	TGCGCCAGCAGCCAACTAGCGGGAGGGCTGTACAATGAGCAGTTCTTC
once	TRBJ2-1	TRBV29-1	TRBD1	CSGRDRGYNEQFF	TGCAGCGGTCGGGACAGGGGGTACAATGAGCAGTTCTTC